These 21 T cell receptor beta chains came from one sample sequenced in a study of cytomegalovirus exposure and HLA in healthy donors. The protocol was immunoSEQ multiplex PCR, while the TCRdb copy is restricted to in-frame clones and leaves out a portion. This table has about 110,000 clones, around nine tenths appearing once. Sequenced: PBMCs. The receptors were gathered from a woman younger than 30 in good health and CMV-seronegative.

The J gene is TRBJ2-3, the V gene TRBV4-2; D is possibly TRBD1 (5 bases). This CDR3 is built from 15 residues. The ends were cut back, 0 bases at V and 3 bases at J, with 10 bases in the middle. Germline CDR1 reads LGHNA; CDR2 reads YNFKEQ. The DNA of the CDR3 is TGTGCCAGCAGCCAAGATCGTGGACATACAGATACGCAGTATTTT. Translating gives CASSQDRGHTDTQYF.

The genes are TRBV13 and TRBJ2-3; the match to TRBD2 covers 8 bases. V gave up 6 bases and J gave up 13 bases; unmatched junction bases: 9. There are 12 residues in the CDR3. Germline CDR1 and CDR2: PRHDT and FYEKMQ (reference sequence). This CDR3 reads CASRFQAGVKYF. DNA of the CDR3: TGTGCCAGCAGATTTCAAGCGGGAGTGAAGTATTTT. Complete variable domain (other parts from reference TRBV13 and TRBJ2-3): AAGVIQSPRHLIKEKRETATLKCYPIPRHDTVYWYQQGPGQDPQFLISFYEKMQSDKGSIPDRFSAQQFSDYHSELNMSSLELGDSALYFCASRFQAGVKYFGPGTRLTVL.

The chain recombines TRBV4-2 with TRBJ2-6, with D uncertain. Trimming took 0 bases from V and 0 from J, leaving 12 bases between them. The CDR3 sequence is 18 residues long. Germline CDR1 reads LGHNA; CDR2 reads YNFKEQ. The CDR3 spells CASSQDGQVLSGANVLTF. Here the CDR3 DNA reads TGTGCCAGCAGCCAAGACGGCCAGGTTCTCTCTGGGGCCAACGTCCTGACTTTC.

V and J are TRBV7-2 and TRBJ2-7, with TRBD2 as a possible D gene (7 bases). From germline, CDR1 is SGHTA and CDR2 FQGNSA. Trimming pared 2 bases from V and 2 bases from J, leaving 13 bases between. The CDR3 runs to 15 residues. CDR3 nucleotide sequence: TGTGCCAGCAGCTTATTTGCGGGGGCTGCCTACGAGCAGTACTTC. It translates to CASSLFAGAAYEQYF. Looking up the rest from reference TRBV7-2 and TRBJ2-7 gives the full variable domain: GAGVSQSPSNKVTEKGKDVELRCDPISGHTALYWYRQSLGQGLEFLIYFQGNSAPDKSGLPSDRFSAERTGGSVSTLTIQRTQQEDSAVYLCASSLFAGAAYEQYFGPGTRLTVT.

V usage is TRBV27 and J usage is TRBJ1-1; 9 positions agree with TRBD1. The CDR3 totals 14 residues. V dropped 3 bases and J dropped 4; count of bases not matched to a gene: 3. Per germline, CDR1 MNHEY and CDR2 SMNVEV (reference sequence). In DNA, the CDR3 is TGTGCCAGCAGTTTGGGGGACAGGGCCACTGAAGCTTTCTTT. Translation gives CASSLGDRATEAFF.

The table lists this clone with a few counts. The genes are TRBV10-3 and TRBJ2-7, with 8 positions matching TRBD1. CDR1 is ENHRY and CDR2 is SYGVKD in the germline V gene. The V gene end was trimmed by 4 bases and the J gene end by 2 bases; junction bases not matched to a gene: 1. CDR3 length equals 13 residues. CDR3 sequence reads: CAISGQGTYEQYF. CDR3 in DNA: TGTGCCATCAGTGGACAGGGGACCTACGAGCAGTACTTC.

This chain connects TRBV28 to TRBJ2-1; 9 bases are shared with TRBD1. The CDR3 has 17 residues. The germline V gene has CDR1 MDHEN and CDR2 SYDVKM. Unmatched junction bases numbered 14, after V lost 5 bases and J lost 6 bases. The CDR3 DNA is TGTGCCAGCAGTCTCCCTCGGGACAGGGTATTGCGCAATGAGCAGTTCTTC. This sequence encodes CASSLPRDRVLRNEQFF.

The CDR3: CASSSQGLDYEQYF. CDR3 DNA: TGTGCCAGCAGCTCACAGGGGTTGGACTACGAGCAGTACTTC. The chain couples TRBV9 to TRBJ2-7; 7 bases are shared with TRBD1. V dropped 4 bases and J dropped 3; count of bases not matched to a gene: 7. Germline V gives CDR1 SGDLS, CDR2 YYNGEE. The CDR3 runs to 14 residues.

J is TRBJ2-2 and V is TRBV5-6, with 8 bases that match TRBD2. Trimming at V came to 1 base and at J to 3 bases, leaving 5 bases not matched to a gene. Germline CDR1 SGHDT, CDR2 YYEEEE. The CDR3 length is 16 residues. The CDR3, as DNA: TGTGCCAGCAGCTTGTACGCGGGGGGATACACCGGGGAGCTGTTTTTT. It is translated as CASSLYAGGYTGELFF.

The chain carries TRBV5-8 and TRBJ1-1; TRBD1 agrees at 11 bases. From germline, CDR1 is SGHTS and CDR2 YDEGEE. This CDR3 spans 13 amino acids. V dropped 2 bases and J dropped 11; count of bases not matched to a gene: 5. As DNA, the CDR3 is TGTGCCAGCAGCTTCGGACAGGGGGCTCTCGCTTTCTTT. Encoded protein: CASSFGQGALAFF.

This clone was detected once. The chain recombines TRBV7-3 with TRBJ2-3, with 10 bases that match TRBD2. J was trimmed by 2 bases and V by 2 bases; bases with no gene match: 1. Germline CDR1 is SGHTA and CDR2 is FQGTGA. The CDR3 runs 15 residues. CDR3 sequence: CASSLLAGATDTQYF. CDR3 bases: TGTGCCAGCAGCTTACTAGCGGGGGCCACAGATACGCAGTATTTT.

The V call is TRBV5-1, the J call TRBJ1-2; D may be TRBD1 (6 bases). The CDR3 totals 14 residues. Germline-derived CDR1 and CDR2 are SGHRS and YFSETQ. V was shortened by 4 bases and J by 6 bases, with 16 bases between the two germline ends. The DNA of the CDR3 is TGCGCCAGCAGCCCAACCGACAGGTCGGATGGCTACACCTTC. Amino acid sequence: CASSPTDRSDGYTF.

V and J are TRBV25-1 and TRBJ2-7; unclear D gene. With 3 bases removed from V and 5 bases from J, the gap between germline ends came to 8 bases. The CDR3 is 12 amino acids. Per the germline V gene, CDR1 is MGHDK and CDR2 is SYGVNS. Here the CDR3 reads CASSDYSHEQYF. Written as DNA, the CDR3 is TGTGCCAGCAGTGACTACAGTCACGAGCAGTACTTC.

The chain has TRBV7-8 and TRBJ2-1; 8 positions match TRBD1. The V gene's germline CDR1 is SGHVS and CDR2 FQNEAQ. There are 15 residues in the CDR3. Trimming removed 2 bases from V and 7 bases from J; junction bases left unmatched: 7. The CDR3 sequence is CASSLPGQGLNEQFF. The CDR3 DNA reads as TGTGCCAGCAGCTTACCCGGACAGGGCCTAAATGAGCAGTTCTTC. Complete variable domain (other parts from reference TRBV7-8 and TRBJ2-1): GAGVSQSPRYKVAKRGQDVALRCDPISGHVSLFWYQQALGQGPEFLTYFQNEAQLDKSGLPSDRFFAERPEGSVSTLKIQRTQQEDSAVYLCASSLPGQGLNEQFFGPGTRLTVL.

The genes are TRBV28 and TRBJ2-2; D call uncertain. CDR1 and CDR2 from the germline V gene are MDHEN and SYDVKM. The CDR3 has 12 amino acids. V lost 11 bases and J lost 2, with 9 bases in between. The CDR3 spells CAARANTGELFF. In DNA form, the CDR3 reads TGTGCCGCTCGAGCCAACACCGGGGAGCTGTTTTTT.

This clone turned up a few times. The chain links TRBV11-2 to TRBJ2-2; TRBD2 might be the D (5 bases). The V and J ends lost 2 bases and 4 bases respectively, with 17 bases between them. The CDR3 is 17 amino acids. Germline V CDR1 and CDR2: SGHAT, FQNNGV. The CDR3 DNA is TGTGCCAGCAGCTTAAACCCCTCACTAGTATCCACCGGGGAGCTGTTTTTT. Protein: CASSLNPSLVSTGELFF. Full variable domain (rest looked up from reference TRBV11-2 and TRBJ2-2): EAGVAQSPRYKIIEKRQSVAFWCNPISGHATLYWYQQILGQGPKLLIQFQNNGVVDDSQLPKDRFSAERLKGVDSTLKIQPAKLEDSAVYLCASSLNPSLVSTGELFFGEGSRLTVL.

The V gene is TRBV6-1, the J gene TRBJ2-7; D ambiguous. Germline lookup yields CDR1 MNHNS and CDR2 SASEGT. The CDR3 is 13 residues long. V lost 9 bases and J 2 bases, leaving 14 bases between the germline ends. CDR3 residues: CASRHIMTYEQYF. The CDR3 nucleotides read TGTGCCAGTAGACACATCATGACCTACGAGCAGTACTTC.

V gene TRBV27 combines with J gene TRBJ2-3; 9 bases fit TRBD2. The CDR3 extends over 17 amino acids. Germline V gives CDR1 MNHEY, CDR2 SMNVEV (reference sequence). The V gene end was trimmed by 5 bases and the J gene end by 8 bases; junction bases not matched to a gene: 17. DNA for the CDR3: TGTGCCAGCAGTGGAGTGAAAGTAGCGGGGGTTGGGGGTACGCAGTATTTT. Translated: CASSGVKVAGVGGTQYF.

This clone was detected a few times. This chain uses TRBV5-6 with TRBJ2-7; 10 bases are shared with TRBD1. The length of the CDR3 is 13 residues. The germline V gene encodes CDR1 SGHDT and CDR2 YYEEEE. J gave up 7 bases and V 4 bases, and 5 bases lay outside the gene matches. The CDR3 DNA follows: TGTGCCAGCAGCGCGGACAGGGGGGAAGAGCAGTACTTC. It specifies CASSADRGEEQYF.

The chain carries TRBV27 and TRBJ2-3; maybe TRBD2 (6 bases). V lost 5 bases and J 8 bases, leaving 11 bases between the germline ends. CDR3 length: 12 amino acids. Germline V CDR1 and CDR2: MNHEY, SMNVEV (reference sequence). The CDR3 nucleotides are TGTGCCAGCAGTCAAAGGGGAGGTACGCAGTATTTT. Its translation is CASSQRGGTQYF.

This chain joins TRBV4-3 and TRBJ1-2; TRBD1 is a possible D gene (6 bases). V shed 0 bases and J shed 4 bases, with 15 bases lying between them. Per germline, CDR1 LGHNA and CDR2 YSLEER. The CDR3 has 16 amino acids. The DNA of the CDR3 is TGCGCCAGCAGCCAAGACAGGGACACCCGGCCCTATGGCTACACCTTC. Translation gives CASSQDRDTRPYGYTF.